This T cell receptor beta chain was captured by sequencing in a study of human T cells and chemical hapten exposure. As for the study in general: Throughout a study of 20 to 30 weeks, patients underwent weekly scalp administration of diphenylcyclopropenone doses. Findings and caveats of the study: Alopecia in all donors means immunity may differ from healthy individuals.

CDR3 length: 15 residues. Trimming removed 4 bases at V and 4 bases at J, with 19 bases between. The germline V gene encodes CDR1 SQVTM and CDR2 ANQGSEA. This clonotype was seen many times. The antigen is unknown. Individual cDNA molecules had unique molecular identifiers attached to them by the library. A single record per CDR3 protein comes from TCRdb applying MiXCR to the RACE reads. The sample lists about 70,000 distinct CDR3 sequences, approximately 11% occurring once. Specified time point: pre-sensitization, week 0. As for treatment: therapeutic diphenylcyclopropenone sensitization with weekly scalp DPC. Donors, patients with alopecia ranging from 18 to 70 years old and judged suitable for DPC, provided samples.

The receptor was isolated from a woman aged 45-65 years with alopecia areata. Some clones in this sample may be carry-over from other donors' samples. The specimen was whole blood, collected in connection with sensitization to the hapten diphenylcyclopropenone (DPC). V usage is TRBV29-1 and J usage is TRBJ1-1; maybe TRBD1 (6 bases). The CDR3 reads CSVADPGRGLTEAFF. CDR3 sequence (DNA): TGCAGCGTTGCGGACCCAGGACGGGGGCTCACTGAAGCTTTCTTT.